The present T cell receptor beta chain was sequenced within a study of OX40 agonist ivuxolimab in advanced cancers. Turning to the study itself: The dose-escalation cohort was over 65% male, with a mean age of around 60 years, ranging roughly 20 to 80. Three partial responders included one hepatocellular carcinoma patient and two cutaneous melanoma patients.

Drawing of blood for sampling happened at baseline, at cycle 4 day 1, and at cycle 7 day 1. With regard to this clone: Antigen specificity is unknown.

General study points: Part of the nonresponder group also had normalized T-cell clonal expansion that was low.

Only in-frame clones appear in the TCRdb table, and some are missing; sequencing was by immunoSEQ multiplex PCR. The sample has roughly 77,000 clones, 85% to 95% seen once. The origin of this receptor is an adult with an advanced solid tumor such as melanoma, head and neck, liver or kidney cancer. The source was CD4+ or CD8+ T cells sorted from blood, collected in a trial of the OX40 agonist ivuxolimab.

The CDR3 protein is CAILTGGGEQYF. CDR3 nucleotides: TGTGCCATACTGACAGGGGGCGGCGAGCAGTACTTC. This sequence joins TRBV10-3 and TRBJ2-7, with TRBD1 identical over 10 bases. Germline-derived CDR1 and CDR2 are ENHRY and SYGVKD. With V trimmed by 9 bases and J by 6 bases, 5 bases remained unmatched. The CDR3 is 12 amino acids.